Given below is one TCR beta chain in context. V lost 2 bases, J lost 3 bases, and 8 bases stayed unmatched. Germline V lookup: CDR1 MNHNY, CDR2 SVGAGI (reference sequence). The CDR3 sequence is 16 residues long. This record comes from a study of technical replicates of blood from several donors. The repertoire was sequenced with immunoSEQ multiplex PCR; TCRdb's copy has only in-frame clones and lacks some. The sample yields around 68,000 clones, 91% seen once. Source material: T cells isolated from PBMCs. This TCR was recovered from a human donor in good health. Some clones in this sample may be carry-over from other donors' samples. The chain recombines TRBV6-6 with TRBJ2-3, with 7 bases identical to TRBD2. This CDR3 reads CASSYVGRGLTDTQYF. CDR3 DNA sequence: TGTGCCAGCAGTTACGTAGGGCGGGGGTTGACAGATACGCAGTATTTT.